This paragraph covers one TCR beta chain sequence. This entry is derived from a study of blood T cell repertoires in COVID-19. Study context: T cells, B-cell-depleted T cells, or PBMCs supplied cDNA or gDNA.

This CDR3 is 20 amino acids long. Looked up from germline, CDR1 is SGHAT and CDR2 is FQNNGV. Trimming took 0 bases from V and 0 from J, leaving 18 bases between them. Original methodology: Scientists estimated how many nucleated cells there were by amplifying reference gene primers. Assay: immunoSEQ multiplex PCR; the TCRdb copy retains only in-frame clones and omits some. V, J and clone size were drawn from that table, and D and trimming were deduced from the DNA. This table has about 520,000 clones, 70% to 90% appearing once. The chain couples TRBV11-2 to TRBJ1-6, with unresolved D. The receptor comes from a human donor in a cohort sampled during active COVID-19. The source material was peripheral blood. CDR3: CASSLEFWSRSRSYNSPLHF. CDR3 in DNA: TGTGCCAGCAGCTTAGAATTTTGGTCGAGGAGCCGCTCCTATAATTCACCCCTCCACTTT. The variable domain in full, with the rest retrieved from reference TRBV11-2 and TRBJ1-6, is EAGVAQSPRYKIIEKRQSVAFWCNPISGHATLYWYQQILGQGPKLLIQFQNNGVVDDSQLPKDRFSAERLKGVDSTLKIQPAKLEDSAVYLCASSLEFWSRSRSYNSPLHFGNGTRLTVT.